This T cell receptor beta chain is from a study of shared T cell receptors in the human thymus. TCRdb's copy holds only in-frame clones and misses some; the assay was immunoSEQ multiplex PCR. The table includes almost 550,000 clones, about 84% detected once. Germline V lookup: CDR1 SGHRS, CDR2 YFSETQ. The CDR3 is 16 residues long. The V and J ends lost 2 bases and 3 bases, in that order; junction bases with no gene match: 7. The same data also went into a second study, on human thymus T cells. That study adds: Gene usage (both V and J) appeared biased in thymic and blood repertoires. Unrelated individuals were reported by related research to share highly overlapping thymic repertoires.

The source material was thymocytes. This receptor was taken from a boy younger than two with a congenital heart defect. The V call is TRBV5-1, the J call TRBJ2-2, with TRBD2 identical over 7 bases. CDR3 sequence: CASSFVGGPHTGELFF. The CDR3 DNA sequence: TGCGCCAGCAGCTTTGTGGGAGGGCCCCACACCGGGGAGCTGTTTTTT.